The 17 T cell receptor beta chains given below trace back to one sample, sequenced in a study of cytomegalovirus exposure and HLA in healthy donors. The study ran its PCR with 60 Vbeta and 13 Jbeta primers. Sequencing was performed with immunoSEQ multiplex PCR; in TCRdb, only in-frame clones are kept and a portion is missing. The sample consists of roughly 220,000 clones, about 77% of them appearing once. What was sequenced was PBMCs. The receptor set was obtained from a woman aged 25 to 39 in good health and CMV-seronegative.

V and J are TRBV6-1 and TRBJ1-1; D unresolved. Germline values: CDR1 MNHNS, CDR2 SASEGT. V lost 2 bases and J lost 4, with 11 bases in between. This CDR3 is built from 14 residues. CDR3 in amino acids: CASSELGVVTEAFF. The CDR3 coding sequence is TGTGCCAGCAGTGAACTCGGGGTGGTCACTGAAGCTTTCTTT.

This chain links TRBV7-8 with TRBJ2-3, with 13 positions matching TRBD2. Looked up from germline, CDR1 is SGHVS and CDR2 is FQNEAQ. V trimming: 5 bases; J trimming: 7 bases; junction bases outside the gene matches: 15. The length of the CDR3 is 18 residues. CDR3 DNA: TGTGCCAGCAGCGGAGGACTAGCGGGAGATACCCGCACCTATACGCAGTATTTT. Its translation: CASSGGLAGDTRTYTQYF.

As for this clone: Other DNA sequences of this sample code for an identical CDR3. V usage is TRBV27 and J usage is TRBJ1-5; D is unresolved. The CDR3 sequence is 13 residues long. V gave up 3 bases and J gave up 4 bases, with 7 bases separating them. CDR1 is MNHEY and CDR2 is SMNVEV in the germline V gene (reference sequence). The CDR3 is CASSFRGNQPQHF. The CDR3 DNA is TGTGCCAGCAGTTTTCGGGGTAATCAGCCCCAGCATTTT.

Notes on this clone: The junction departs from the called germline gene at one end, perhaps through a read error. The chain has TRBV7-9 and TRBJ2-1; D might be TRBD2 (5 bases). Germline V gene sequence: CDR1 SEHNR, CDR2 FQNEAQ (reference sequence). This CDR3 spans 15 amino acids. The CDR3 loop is CSSSLGGLLYNEQFF. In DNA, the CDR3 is TGTTCCAGCAGCTTAGGCGGACTCCTCTACAATGAGCAGTTCTTC. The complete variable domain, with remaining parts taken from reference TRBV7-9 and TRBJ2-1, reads DTGVSQNPRHKITKRGQNVTFRCDPISEHNRLYWYRQTLGQGPEFLTYFQNEAQLEKSRLLSDRFSAERPKGSFSTLEIQRTEQGDSAMYLCSSSLGGLLYNEQFFGPGTRLTVL.

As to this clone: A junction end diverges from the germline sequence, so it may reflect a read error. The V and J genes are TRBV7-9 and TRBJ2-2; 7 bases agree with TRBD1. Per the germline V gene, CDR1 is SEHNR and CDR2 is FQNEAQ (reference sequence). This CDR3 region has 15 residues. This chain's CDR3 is CSSTPDRTNTGELFF. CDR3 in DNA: TGTTCCAGCACCCCGGACAGGACGAACACCGGGGAGCTGTTTTTT.

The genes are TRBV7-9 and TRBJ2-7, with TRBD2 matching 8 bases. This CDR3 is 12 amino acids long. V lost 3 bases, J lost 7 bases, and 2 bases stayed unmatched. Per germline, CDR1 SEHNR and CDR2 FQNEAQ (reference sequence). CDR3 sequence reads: CASSFREGEQYF. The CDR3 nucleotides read TGTGCCAGCAGCTTCCGGGAGGGGGAGCAGTACTTC.

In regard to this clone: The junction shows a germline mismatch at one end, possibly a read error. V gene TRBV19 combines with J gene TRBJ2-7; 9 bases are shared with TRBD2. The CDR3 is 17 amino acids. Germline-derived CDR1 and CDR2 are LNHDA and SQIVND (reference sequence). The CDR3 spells CGSSIQFRLAADYEQYF. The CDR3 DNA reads TGTGGCAGTAGTATTCAATTTCGACTAGCGGCAGACTACGAGCAGTACTTC.

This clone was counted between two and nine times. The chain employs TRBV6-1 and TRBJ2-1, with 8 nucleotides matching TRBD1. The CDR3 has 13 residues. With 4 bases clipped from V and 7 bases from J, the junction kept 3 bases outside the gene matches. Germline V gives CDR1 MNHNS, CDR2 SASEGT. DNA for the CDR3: TGTGCCAGCAGTGTGGACAGGGCGAATGAGCAGTTCTTC. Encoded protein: CASSVDRANEQFF.

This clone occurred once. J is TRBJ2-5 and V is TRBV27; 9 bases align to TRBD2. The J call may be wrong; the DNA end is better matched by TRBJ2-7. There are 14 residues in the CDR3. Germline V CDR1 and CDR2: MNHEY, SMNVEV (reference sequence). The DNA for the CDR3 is TGTGCCAGCAGTCCGGGGACTAGCCCCCACGAGCAGTACTTC. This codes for CASSPGTSPHEQYF.

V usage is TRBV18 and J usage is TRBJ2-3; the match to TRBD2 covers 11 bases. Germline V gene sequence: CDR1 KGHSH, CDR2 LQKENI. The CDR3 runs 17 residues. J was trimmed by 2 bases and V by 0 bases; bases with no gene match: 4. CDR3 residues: CASSPPGLAGPTDTQYF. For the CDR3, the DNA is TGTGCCAGCTCACCACCCGGACTAGCGGGCCCCACAGATACGCAGTATTTT.

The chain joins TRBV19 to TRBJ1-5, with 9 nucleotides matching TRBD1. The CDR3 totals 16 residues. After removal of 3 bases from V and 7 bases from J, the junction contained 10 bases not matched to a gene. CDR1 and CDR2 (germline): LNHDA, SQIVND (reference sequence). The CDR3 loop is CASSIPPDRGGQPQHF. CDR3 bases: TGTGCCAGTAGTATTCCACCGGACAGGGGAGGACAGCCCCAGCATTTT.

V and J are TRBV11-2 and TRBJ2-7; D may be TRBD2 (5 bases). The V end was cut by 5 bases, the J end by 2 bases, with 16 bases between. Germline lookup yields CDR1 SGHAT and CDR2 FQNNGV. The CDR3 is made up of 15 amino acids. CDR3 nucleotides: TGTGCCAGCAGCCCAGGACTGGGATTGACCTACGAGCAGTACTTC. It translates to CASSPGLGLTYEQYF.

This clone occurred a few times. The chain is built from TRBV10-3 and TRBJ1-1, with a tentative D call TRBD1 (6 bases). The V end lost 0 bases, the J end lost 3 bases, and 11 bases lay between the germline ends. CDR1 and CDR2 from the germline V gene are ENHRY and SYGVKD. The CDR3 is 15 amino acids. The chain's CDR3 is CAISESGPGDTEAFF. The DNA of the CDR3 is TGTGCCATCAGTGAGTCGGGGCCAGGGGACACTGAAGCTTTCTTT.

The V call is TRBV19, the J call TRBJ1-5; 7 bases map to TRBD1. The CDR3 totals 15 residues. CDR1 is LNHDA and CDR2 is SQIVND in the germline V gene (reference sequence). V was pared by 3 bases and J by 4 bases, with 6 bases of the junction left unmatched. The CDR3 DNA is TGTGCCAGTAGTATCGGTACAGGGGTAAATCAGCCCCAGCATTTT. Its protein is CASSIGTGVNQPQHF. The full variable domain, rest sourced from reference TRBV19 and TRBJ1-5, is DGGITQSPKYLFRKEGQNVTLSCEQNLNHDAMYWYRQDPGQGLRLIYYSQIVNDFQKGDIAEGYSVSREKKESFPLTVTSAQKNPTAFYLCASSIGTGVNQPQHFGDGTRLSIL.

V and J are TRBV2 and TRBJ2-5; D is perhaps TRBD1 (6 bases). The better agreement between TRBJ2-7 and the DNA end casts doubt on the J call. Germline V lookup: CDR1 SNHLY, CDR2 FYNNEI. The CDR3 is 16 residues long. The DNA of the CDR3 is TGTGCCAGCAGGACAACCCCGCAGGGGTACCCCTACGAGCAGTACTTC. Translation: CASRTTPQGYPYEQYF.

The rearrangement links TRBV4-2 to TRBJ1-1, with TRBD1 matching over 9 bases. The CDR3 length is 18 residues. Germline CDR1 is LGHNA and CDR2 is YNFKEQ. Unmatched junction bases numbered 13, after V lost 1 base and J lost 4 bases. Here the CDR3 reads CASSQAVGQGKIGTEAFF. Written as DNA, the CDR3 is TGTGCCAGCAGCCAAGCCGTAGGACAGGGGAAAATTGGCACTGAAGCTTTCTTT.

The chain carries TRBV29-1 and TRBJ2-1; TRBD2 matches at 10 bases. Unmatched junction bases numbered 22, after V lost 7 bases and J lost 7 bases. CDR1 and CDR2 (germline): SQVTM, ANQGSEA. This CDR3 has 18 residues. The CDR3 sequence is CSAITALGLADLRNEQFF. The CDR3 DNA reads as TGCAGCGCTATAACGGCTCTTGGACTAGCGGACTTACGGAATGAGCAGTTCTTC.